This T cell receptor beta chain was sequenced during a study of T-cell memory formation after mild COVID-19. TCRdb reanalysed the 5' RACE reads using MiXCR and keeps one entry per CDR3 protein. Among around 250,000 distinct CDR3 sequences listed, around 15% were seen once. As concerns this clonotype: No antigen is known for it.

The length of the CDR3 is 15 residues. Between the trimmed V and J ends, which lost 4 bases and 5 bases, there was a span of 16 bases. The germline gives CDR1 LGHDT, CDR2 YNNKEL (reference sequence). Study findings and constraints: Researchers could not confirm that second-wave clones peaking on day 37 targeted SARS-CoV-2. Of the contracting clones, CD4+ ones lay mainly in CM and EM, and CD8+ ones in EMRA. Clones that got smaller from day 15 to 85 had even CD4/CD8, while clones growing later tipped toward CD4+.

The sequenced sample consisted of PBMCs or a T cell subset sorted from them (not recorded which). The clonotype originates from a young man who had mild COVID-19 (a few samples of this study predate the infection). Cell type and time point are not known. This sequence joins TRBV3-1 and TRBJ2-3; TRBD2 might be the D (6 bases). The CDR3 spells CASSPGLAVGDTQYF. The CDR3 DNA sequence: TGTGCCAGCAGCCCGGGACTCGCTGTGGGAGATACGCAGTATTTT.